The 10 T cell receptor beta chains reported below all come from one sample, sequenced in a study of blood T cells in healthy people across ages. PCR was performed a second time for roughly 7 to 12 cycles using a sample-barcoded 5' primer and a J-beta primer mix. TCRdb itself ran the 5' RACE reads through MiXCR, one entry per CDR3 protein. The table shows around 800,000 distinct CDR3 sequences, with around 42% occurring only once. Sequencing used blood. These receptors came from a man between 60 and 75 years old in good health.

The chain employs TRBV20-1 and TRBJ2-5, with TRBD1 identical over 9 bases. The J call is in doubt because the DNA end fits TRBJ2-7 better. The CDR3 spans 14 residues. Germline CDR1 reads DFQATT; CDR2 reads SNEGSKA (reference sequence). Here the CDR3 reads CSATDRDRVGEQYF. The CDR3 bases are TGCAGTGCAACCGACCGGGACAGGGTTGGCGAGCAGTACTTC.

The J gene is TRBJ1-4, the V gene TRBV28, with a possible D match to TRBD1 (6 bases). The CDR3 is 15 amino acids. Trimming removed 4 bases at V and 2 bases at J, with 11 bases between. Germline-derived CDR1 and CDR2 are MDHEN and SYDVKM. For the CDR3, the DNA is TGTGCCAGCAGTTCACAGGGTTGGACTAATGAAAAACTGTTTTTT. Protein sequence: CASSSQGWTNEKLFF.

The chain is built from TRBV12-3 or TRBV12-4 and TRBJ2-2, with D perhaps matching TRBD2 (6 bases). There are 15 residues in the CDR3. V was shortened by 3 bases and J by 4 bases, with 12 bases between the two germline ends. As DNA, the CDR3 is TGTGCCAGCAGTTTTGTGGGGGGAGGCACCGGGGAGCTGTTTTTT. Its protein product is CASSFVGGGTGELFF.

This clonotype was detected ten times or more. The V and J genes are TRBV5-1 and TRBJ2-6, with D possibly matching TRBD1 (6 bases). This CDR3 has 18 residues. V was clipped by 6 bases and J by 1 base, with 20 bases between them. Germline CDR1 reads SGHRS; CDR2 reads YFSETQ. CDR3 coding DNA: TGCGCCAGCAACTCGAATGTCCAGGGGCAGTCTGGGGCCAACGTCCTGACTTTC. Translation: CASNSNVQGQSGANVLTF. The whole variable domain, filled in from reference TRBV5-1 and TRBJ2-6, reads KAGVTQTPRYLIKTRGQQVTLSCSPISGHRSVSWYQQTPGQGLQFLFEYFSETQRNKGNFPGRFSGRQFSNSRSEMNVSTLELGDSALYLCASNSNVQGQSGANVLTFGAGSRLTVL.

In its sample, this clonotype was seen a few times. This chain links TRBV20-1 with TRBJ2-3, with TRBD1 matching over 7 bases. J was trimmed by 0 bases and V by 4 bases; bases with no gene match: 4. Looked up from germline, CDR1 is DFQATT and CDR2 is SNEGSKA (reference sequence). The CDR3 consists of 14 residues. The CDR3 loop is CSATGTESTDTQYF. For the CDR3, the DNA is TGCAGTGCTACAGGGACAGAAAGCACAGATACGCAGTATTTT.

The V gene is TRBV6-5, the J gene TRBJ2-7; D is perhaps TRBD2 (5 bases). Germline V CDR1 and CDR2: MNHEY, SVGAGI. The CDR3 has 13 amino acids. The V end lost 0 bases, the J end lost 5 bases, and 8 bases lay between the germline ends. CDR3 region: CASSYSGGHEQYF. The CDR3, as DNA: TGTGCCAGCAGTTACTCGGGCGGGCACGAGCAGTACTTC.

In DNA, the CDR3 is TGCGCCAGCAGCCAAGAGCGGGGAGGCAAGGACACTGAAGCTTTCTTT. It yields the protein CASSQERGGKDTEAFF. V gene TRBV4-1 combines with J gene TRBJ1-1; D gene uncertain. CDR1 MGHRA and CDR2 YSYEKL come from the germline V gene. This CDR3 spans 16 amino acids. Between the trimmed V and J ends, which lost 0 bases and 3 bases, there was a span of 14 bases.

This clonotype has only a few counts. The rearrangement joins TRBV7-8 to TRBJ2-7, with 12 bases aligning to TRBD2. Trimming cost V 4 bases and J 4 bases; bases outside gene matches: 8. Germline CDR1 is SGHVS and CDR2 is FQNEAQ. The CDR3 is 16 amino acids. For the CDR3, the DNA is TGTGCCAGCAGCTGGACTAGCGGGGTACTCCCTTACGAGCAGTACTTC. It codes for CASSWTSGVLPYEQYF.

The chain employs TRBV2 and TRBJ2-3, with a possible D match to TRBD2 (5 bases). V lost 3 bases and J lost 3, with 10 bases in between. From germline, CDR1 is SNHLY and CDR2 FYNNEI. The CDR3 consists of 14 residues. CDR3 residues: CASSESTRTDTQYF. As DNA, the CDR3 is TGTGCCAGCAGTGAGAGTACTAGGACAGATACGCAGTATTTT.

This clonotype was detected only a few times. This chain links TRBV3-1 with TRBJ2-2; possible D gene TRBD2, 5 bases. Germline CDR1 is LGHDT and CDR2 is YNNKEL (reference sequence). Trimming took 0 bases from V and 7 from J, leaving 9 bases between them. The CDR3 consists of 14 residues. As DNA, the CDR3 is TGTGCCAGCAGCCAAGATGGAGGCCGCGGGGAGCTGTTTTTT. It encodes CASSQDGGRGELFF.